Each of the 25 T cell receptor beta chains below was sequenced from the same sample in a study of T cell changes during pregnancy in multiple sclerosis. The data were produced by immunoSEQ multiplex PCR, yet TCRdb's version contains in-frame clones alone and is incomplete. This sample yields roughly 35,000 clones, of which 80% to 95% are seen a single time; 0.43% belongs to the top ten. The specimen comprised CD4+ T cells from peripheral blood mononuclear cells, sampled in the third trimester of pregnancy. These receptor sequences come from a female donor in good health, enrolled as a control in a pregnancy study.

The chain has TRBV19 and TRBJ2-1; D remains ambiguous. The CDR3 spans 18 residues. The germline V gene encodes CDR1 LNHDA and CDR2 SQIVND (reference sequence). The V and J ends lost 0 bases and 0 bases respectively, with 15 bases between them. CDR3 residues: CASSIDSPSTSSYNEQFF. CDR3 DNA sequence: TGTGCCAGTAGTATAGATTCCCCTAGTACGAGCTCCTACAATGAGCAGTTCTTC. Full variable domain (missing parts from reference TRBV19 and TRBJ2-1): DGGITQSPKYLFRKEGQNVTLSCEQNLNHDAMYWYRQDPGQGLRLIYYSQIVNDFQKGDIAEGYSVSREKKESFPLTVTSAQKNPTAFYLCASSIDSPSTSSYNEQFFGPGTRLTVL.

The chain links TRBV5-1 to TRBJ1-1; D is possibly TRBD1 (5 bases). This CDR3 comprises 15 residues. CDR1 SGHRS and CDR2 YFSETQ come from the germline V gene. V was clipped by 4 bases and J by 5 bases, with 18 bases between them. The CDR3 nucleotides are TGCGCCAGCAGCCGGAGTCTAGGGGATAATACTGAAGCTTTCTTT. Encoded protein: CASSRSLGDNTEAFF.

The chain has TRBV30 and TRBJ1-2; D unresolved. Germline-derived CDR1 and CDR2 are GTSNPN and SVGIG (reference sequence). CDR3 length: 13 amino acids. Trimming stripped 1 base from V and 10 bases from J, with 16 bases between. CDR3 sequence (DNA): TGTGCCTGGAGTGAGTTTGTGGACTCTACCTACACCTTC. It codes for CAWSEFVDSTYTF.

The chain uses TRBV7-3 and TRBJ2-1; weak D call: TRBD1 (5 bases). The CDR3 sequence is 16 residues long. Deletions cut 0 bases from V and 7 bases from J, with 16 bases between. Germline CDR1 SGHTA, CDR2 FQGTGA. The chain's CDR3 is CASSLTVGASRNEQFF. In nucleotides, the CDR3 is TGTGCCAGCAGCTTAACGGTTGGGGCCTCTAGGAATGAGCAGTTCTTC.

The CDR3 nucleotides are TGTGCCAGCAGTTTAAACGGGGGTAATTCACCCCTCCACTTT. Encoded protein: CASSLNGGNSPLHF. J is TRBJ1-6 and V is TRBV6-5; D possibly corresponds to TRBD1 (5 bases). There are 14 residues in the CDR3. Germline values: CDR1 MNHEY, CDR2 SVGAGI. V was trimmed by 4 bases and J by 6 bases, leaving 10 bases between them.

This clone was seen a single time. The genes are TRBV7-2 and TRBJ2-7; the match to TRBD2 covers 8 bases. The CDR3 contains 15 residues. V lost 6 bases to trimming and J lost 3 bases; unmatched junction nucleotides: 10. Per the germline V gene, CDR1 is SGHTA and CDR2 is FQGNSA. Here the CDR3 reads CASRGAGGGFYEQYF. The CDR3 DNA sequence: TGTGCCAGCAGGGGGGCTGGCGGGGGGTTCTACGAGCAGTACTTC.

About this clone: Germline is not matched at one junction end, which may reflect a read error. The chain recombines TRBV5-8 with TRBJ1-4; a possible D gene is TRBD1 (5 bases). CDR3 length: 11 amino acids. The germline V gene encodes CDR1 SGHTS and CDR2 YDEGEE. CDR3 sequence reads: CASSLVGHRLF. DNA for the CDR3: TGTGCCAGCAGCTTGGTGGGGCATCGTTTGTTT.

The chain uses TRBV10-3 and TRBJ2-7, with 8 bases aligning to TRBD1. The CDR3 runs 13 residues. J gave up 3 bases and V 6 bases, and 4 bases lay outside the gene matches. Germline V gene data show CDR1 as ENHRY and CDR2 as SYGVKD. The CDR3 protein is CAISGQGNYEQYF. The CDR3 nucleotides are TGTGCCATCAGCGGACAGGGAAACTACGAGCAGTACTTC.

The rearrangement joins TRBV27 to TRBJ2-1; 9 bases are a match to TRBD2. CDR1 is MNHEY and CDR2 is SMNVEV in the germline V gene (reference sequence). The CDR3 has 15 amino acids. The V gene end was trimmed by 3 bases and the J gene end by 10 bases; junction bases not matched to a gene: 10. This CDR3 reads CASSFGGGASREQFF. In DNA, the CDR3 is TGTGCCAGCAGTTTCGGCGGGGGGGCTTCTAGGGAGCAGTTCTTC.

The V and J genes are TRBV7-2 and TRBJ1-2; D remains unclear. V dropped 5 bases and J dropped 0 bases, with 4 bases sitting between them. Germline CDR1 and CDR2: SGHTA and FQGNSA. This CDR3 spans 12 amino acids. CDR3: CASSQTNYGYTF. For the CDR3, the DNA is TGTGCCAGCAGCCAAACTAACTATGGCTACACCTTC.

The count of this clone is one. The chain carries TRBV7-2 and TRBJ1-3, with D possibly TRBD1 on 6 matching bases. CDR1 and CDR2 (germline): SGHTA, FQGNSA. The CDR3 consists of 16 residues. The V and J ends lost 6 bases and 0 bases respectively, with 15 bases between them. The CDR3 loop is CASRPETGRSGNTIYF. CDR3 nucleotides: TGTGCCAGCAGACCTGAGACAGGCCGCTCTGGAAACACCATATATTTT.

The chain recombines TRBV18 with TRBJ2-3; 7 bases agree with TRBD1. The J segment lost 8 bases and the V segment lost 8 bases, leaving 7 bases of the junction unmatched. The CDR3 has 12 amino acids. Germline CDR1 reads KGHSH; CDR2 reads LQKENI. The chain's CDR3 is CASGQALVTQYF. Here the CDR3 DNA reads TGTGCCAGCGGACAGGCCCTAGTTACGCAGTATTTT.

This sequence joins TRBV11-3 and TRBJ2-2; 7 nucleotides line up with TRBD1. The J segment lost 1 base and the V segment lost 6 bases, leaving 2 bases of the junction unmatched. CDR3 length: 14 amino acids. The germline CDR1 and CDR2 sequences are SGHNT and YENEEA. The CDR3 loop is CASSRQGNTGELFF. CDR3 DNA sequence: TGTGCCAGCAGTCGACAGGGGAACACCGGGGAGCTGTTTTTT.

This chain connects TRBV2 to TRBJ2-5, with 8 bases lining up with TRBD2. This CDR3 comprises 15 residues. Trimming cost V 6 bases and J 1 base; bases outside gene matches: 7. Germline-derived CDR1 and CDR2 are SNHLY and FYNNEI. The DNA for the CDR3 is TGTGCCAGCAGGGCAAGACTAGCGAGCCAAGAGACCCAGTACTTC. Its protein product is CASRARLASQETQYF.

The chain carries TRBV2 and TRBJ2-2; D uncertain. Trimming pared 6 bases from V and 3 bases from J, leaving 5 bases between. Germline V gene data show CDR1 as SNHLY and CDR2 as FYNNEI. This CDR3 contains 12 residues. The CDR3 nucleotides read TGTGCCAGCAGAACGGACACCGGGGAGCTGTTTTTT. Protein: CASRTDTGELFF.

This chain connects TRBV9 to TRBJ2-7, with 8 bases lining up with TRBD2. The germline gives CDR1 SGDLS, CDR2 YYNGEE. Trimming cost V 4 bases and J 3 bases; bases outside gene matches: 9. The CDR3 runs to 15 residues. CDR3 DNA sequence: TGTGCCAGCAGCCCCGGGGGGGCAGGGATCTACGAGCAGTACTTC. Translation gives CASSPGGAGIYEQYF.

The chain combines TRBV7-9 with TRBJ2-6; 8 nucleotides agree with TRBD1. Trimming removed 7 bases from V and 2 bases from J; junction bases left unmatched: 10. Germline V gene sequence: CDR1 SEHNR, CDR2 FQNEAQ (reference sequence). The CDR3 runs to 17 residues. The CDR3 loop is CASTYPSTGAGANVLTF. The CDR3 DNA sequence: TGTGCCAGCACATACCCGTCGACAGGGGCTGGGGCCAACGTCCTGACTTTC.

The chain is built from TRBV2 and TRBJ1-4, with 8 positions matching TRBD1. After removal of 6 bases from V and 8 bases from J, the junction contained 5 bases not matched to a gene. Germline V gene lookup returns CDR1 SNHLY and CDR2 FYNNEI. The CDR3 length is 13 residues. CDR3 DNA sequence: TGTGCCAGCAGGGACAGGGAGGGCGAAAAACTGTTTTTT. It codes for CASRDREGEKLFF.

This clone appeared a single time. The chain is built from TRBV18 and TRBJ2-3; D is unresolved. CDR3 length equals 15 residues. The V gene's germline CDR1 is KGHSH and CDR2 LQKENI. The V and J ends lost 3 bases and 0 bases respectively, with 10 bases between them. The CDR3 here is CASSPHPRSTDTQYF. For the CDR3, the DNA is TGTGCCAGCTCACCCCATCCTCGGAGCACAGATACGCAGTATTTT. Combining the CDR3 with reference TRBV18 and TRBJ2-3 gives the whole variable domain NAGVMQNPRHLVRRRGQEARLRCSPMKGHSHVYWYRQLPEEGLKFMVYLQKENIIDESGMPKERFSAEFPKEGPSILRIQQVVRGDSAAYFCASSPHPRSTDTQYFGPGTRLTVL.

The CDR3 sequence: CASGLRQGLGNEQFF. CDR3 nucleotides: TGTGCCAGCGGGCTAAGACAGGGATTAGGGAATGAGCAGTTCTTC. The gene calls are TRBV6-6 and TRBJ2-1; 7 positions agree with TRBD1. The CDR3 runs 15 residues. Trimming at V came to 8 bases and at J to 7 bases, leaving 14 bases not matched to a gene. The germline V gene encodes CDR1 MNHNY and CDR2 SVGAGI (reference sequence).

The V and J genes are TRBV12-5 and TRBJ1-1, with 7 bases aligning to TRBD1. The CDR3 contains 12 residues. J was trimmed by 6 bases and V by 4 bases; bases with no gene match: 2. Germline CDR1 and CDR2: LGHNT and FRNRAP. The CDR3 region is CASGSGQAEAFF. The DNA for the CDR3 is TGTGCTAGTGGTTCCGGACAGGCTGAAGCTTTCTTT.

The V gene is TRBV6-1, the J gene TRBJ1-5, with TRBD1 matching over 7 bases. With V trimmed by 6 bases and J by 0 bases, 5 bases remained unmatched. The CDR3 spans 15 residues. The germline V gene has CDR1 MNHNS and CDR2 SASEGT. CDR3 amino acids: CASSGQVYSNQPQHF. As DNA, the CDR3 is TGTGCCAGCAGCGGACAGGTCTATAGCAATCAGCCCCAGCATTTT.

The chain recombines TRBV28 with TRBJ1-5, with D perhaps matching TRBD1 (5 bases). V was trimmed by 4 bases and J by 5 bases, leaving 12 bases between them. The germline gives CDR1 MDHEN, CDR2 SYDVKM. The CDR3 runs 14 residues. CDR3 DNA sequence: TGTGCCAGCAGTTCGCCAGGGTACGATCAGCCCCAGCATTTT. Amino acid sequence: CASSSPGYDQPQHF.

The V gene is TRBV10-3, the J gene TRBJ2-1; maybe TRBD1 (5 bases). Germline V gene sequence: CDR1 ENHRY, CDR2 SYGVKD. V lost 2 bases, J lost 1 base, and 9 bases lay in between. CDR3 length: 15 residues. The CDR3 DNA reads TGTGCCATCAGTGAGGGGGCAGGGTCCTACAATGAGCAGTTCTTC. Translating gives CAISEGAGSYNEQFF.

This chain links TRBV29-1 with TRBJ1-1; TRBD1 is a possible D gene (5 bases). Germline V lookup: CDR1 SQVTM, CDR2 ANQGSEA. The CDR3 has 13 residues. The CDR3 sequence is CGVVKGLFTEAFF. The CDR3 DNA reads TGCGGGGTTGTCAAGGGGCTGTTCACTGAAGCTTTCTTT.